The present T cell receptor beta chain was sequenced within a study of identical twins. One entry per CDR3 protein, called by TCRdb with MiXCR from the 5' RACE reads. This table holds some 760,000 distinct CDR3 sequences, roughly 18% found once. These data were likewise used in another study, on T cells expressing NK-cell markers.

The sample consisted of PBMCs. The sequence was collected from a woman aged 18 to 35 in good health.

The CDR3 nucleotides read TGTGCCAGCAGGGGACTAGCGGGAGACCGCTTCTACAATGAGCAGTTCTTC. Residues: CASRGLAGDRFYNEQFF. J is TRBJ2-1 and V is TRBV12-3 or TRBV12-4; 14 bases match TRBD2. V lost 6 bases, J lost 3 bases, and 7 bases stayed unmatched. This CDR3 region has 17 residues.